The clone carrying this T cell receptor (beta chain) was counted once. Its antigen is not known. The data were obtained in a study of memory CD4+ T cells and cytomegalovirus serostatus. Per the original data handling: Out-of-frame sequences were removed, leaving 2 million or so distinct TCRbeta sequences. Assay: immunoSEQ multiplex PCR; the TCRdb copy retains only in-frame clones and omits some. That table supplies the V and J calls and clone size; D and trimming were determined from the DNA. The repertoire holds tens of thousands of clones, with approximately 81% as singletons. V gave up 0 bases and J gave up 0 bases, with 10 bases separating them. Germline V gene sequence: CDR1 SGHNT, CDR2 YYREEE (reference sequence). CDR3 length: 15 amino acids. Study-level findings and limits: The CMV-associated TCR signature appears largely within the CD4+ memory repertoire. A US-trained random forest predicted CMV serostatus with median AUC around 0.91.

Single viable CD3+CD4+CD8-CD45RO+ cells were sorted as the memory CD4+ T cells. The receptor was derived from an adult in good health and CMV-seropositive. The chain combines TRBV5-4 with TRBJ2-7; D possibly corresponds to TRBD2 (6 bases). Sequencing was done on a sample of memory CD4+ T cells from blood. The CDR3 DNA reads TGTGCCAGCAGCTTGGGGGGGGAATTCTCCTACGAGCAGTACTTC. Amino acids: CASSLGGEFSYEQYF.